The 25 T cell receptor beta chains below come from one sample, sequenced in a study of T cells in Graves' hyperthyroidism and ophthalmopathy (dated by TCRdb to about 2019). Library preparation used multiplex PCR. TCRdb records Illumina HiSeq 2000 as the sequencer. The TCR beta CDR3 regions were amplified from RNA transcripts. The TCR CDR3 was subjected to a first round of RT-PCR using the HTBI primer set and the Qiagen OneStep RT-PCR kit. Clones were called with MiXCR by TCRdb after fastp trimmed the public reads at Q25, and only in-frame beta chains were retained. Rows with one shared CDR3 protein collapse into an entry with the most common genes and DNA. For this sample the table gives approximately 600,000 distinct CDR3 sequences, of which 20% to 25% were detected only once. 30% to 40% of the sample rests with the top ten. Sequencing input: blood. The receptors stem from a man aged 25 to 40 with Graves' ophthalmopathy.

The gene calls are TRBV25-1 and TRBJ2-7, with D tentatively TRBD1 or TRBD2 (5 bases each). The ends were cut back, 3 bases at V and 3 bases at J, with 15 bases in the middle. Germline V gives CDR1 MGHDK, CDR2 SYGVNS. There are 15 residues in the CDR3. CDR3 in amino acids: CASSDSRGGHYEQYF. For the CDR3, the DNA is TGTGCCAGCAGTGACTCCCGGGGCGGACACTACGAGCAGTACTTC.

This clonotype came up many times. The gene calls are TRBV5-1 and TRBJ1-1; the D gene is possibly TRBD1 (6 bases). The CDR3 has 15 amino acids. V was pared by 0 bases and J by 4 bases, with 13 bases between. Per germline, CDR1 SGHRS and CDR2 YFSETQ. The CDR3 DNA sequence: TGCGCCAGCAGCTTGGATCGGGGGCTCTTCACTGAAGCTTTCTTT. This translates into CASSLDRGLFTEAFF.

J is TRBJ1-1 and V is TRBV4-1, with D unclear. Germline lookup yields CDR1 MGHRA and CDR2 YSYEKL. The CDR3 covers 12 residues. Trimming left V 3 bases short and J 6 bases short, with 8 bases between. CDR3 residues: CASSQLESEAFF. Here the CDR3 DNA reads TGCGCCAGCAGCCAGCTTGAGTCTGAAGCTTTCTTT.

This clonotype was counted ten times or more. The chain carries TRBV20-1 and TRBJ1-2; D ambiguous. V shed 2 bases and J shed 1 base, with 11 bases lying between them. Germline values: CDR1 DFQATT, CDR2 SNEGSKA (reference sequence). The CDR3 consists of 14 residues. The chain's CDR3 is CSARPNSLNYGYTF. CDR3 DNA sequence: TGCAGTGCTAGACCCAACAGCCTTAACTATGGCTACACCTTC.

This clonotype has more than one count but fewer than ten. The genes are TRBV10-3 and TRBJ2-7, with D possibly matching TRBD2 (5 bases). Trimming stripped 0 bases from V and 3 bases from J, with 15 bases between. This CDR3 is 16 amino acids long. Per the germline V gene, CDR1 is ENHRY and CDR2 is SYGVKD. As DNA, the CDR3 is TGTGCCATCAGTGAGTCAGGAGGCAGCTCTATCTACGAGCAGTACTTC. It translates to CAISESGGSSIYEQYF.

This clonotype was detected many times. The chain employs TRBV25-1 and TRBJ2-7; D is ambiguous. CDR1 is MGHDK and CDR2 is SYGVNS in the germline V gene. There are 18 residues in the CDR3. V gave up 2 bases and J gave up 5 bases, with 25 bases separating them. Written as DNA, the CDR3 is TGTGCCAGCAGTGAAGCCCCCGGCTTACGAGGAGCAACCCACGAGCAGTACTTC. Its translation: CASSEAPGLRGATHEQYF.

This chain uses TRBV20-1 with TRBJ2-7; no clear D gene. This CDR3 is built from 14 residues. Germline CDR1 and CDR2: DFQATT and SNEGSKA (reference sequence). V was cut by 0 bases and J by 3 bases, with 12 bases left in between. The CDR3 sequence is CSARDHDLYYEQYF. CDR3 coding DNA: TGCAGTGCTAGAGATCATGACCTCTACTACGAGCAGTACTTC.

A remark on this clonotype: One end of the junction does not line up with germline, which may come from a read error. The CDR3, as DNA: TGTGCCAGCAGTTTCACTTACAGGGGAACTAATGAAAAACTGTCTTTT. Residues: CASSFTYRGTNEKLSF. The chain is built from TRBV27 and TRBJ1-4; 7 bases agree with TRBD1. Germline V lookup: CDR1 MNHEY, CDR2 SMNVEV (reference sequence). The length of the CDR3 is 16 residues. The entire variable domain, with the rest obtained from reference TRBV27 and TRBJ1-4, is as follows: EAQVTQNPRYLITVTGKKLTVTCSQNMNHEYMSWYRQDPGLGLRQIYYSMNVEVTDKGDVPEGYKVSRKEKRNFPLILESPSPNQTSLYFCASSFTYRGTNEKLSFGSGTQLSVL.

The V and J genes are TRBV19 and TRBJ2-1, with 8 bases matching TRBD2. CDR3 length equals 14 residues. With V trimmed by 3 bases and J by 4 bases, 2 bases remained unmatched. CDR1 is LNHDA, CDR2 SQIVND, per germline (reference sequence). The CDR3: CASSIGGGYNEQFF. CDR3 bases: TGTGCCAGTAGTATCGGGGGGGGATACAATGAGCAGTTCTTC. Full variable domain (missing parts from reference TRBV19 and TRBJ2-1): DGGITQSPKYLFRKEGQNVTLSCEQNLNHDAMYWYRQDPGQGLRLIYYSQIVNDFQKGDIAEGYSVSREKKESFPLTVTSAQKNPTAFYLCASSIGGGYNEQFFGPGTRLTVL.

This clonotype was seen repeatedly, ten times or more. This chain joins TRBV2 and TRBJ2-3; TRBD2 is a possible D gene (5 bases). Germline assignment: CDR1 SNHLY and CDR2 FYNNEI. The CDR3 extends over 16 amino acids. V lost 2 bases and J 1 base, leaving 13 bases between the germline ends. CDR3 DNA sequence: TGTGCCAGCAGTGAAATCGGTGGACTGCGCACAGATACGCAGTATTTT. This translates into CASSEIGGLRTDTQYF.

This rearrangement joins TRBV7-9 to TRBJ2-2; the D is unclear. Trimming took off 5 bases at V and 5 bases at J, with 12 bases between the two ends. In germline, CDR1 is SEHNR, CDR2 FQNEAQ (reference sequence). There are 14 residues in the CDR3. The CDR3 is CASSPAGYTGELFF. The CDR3 nucleotides read TGTGCCAGCAGCCCCGCCGGGTATACCGGGGAGCTGTTTTTT.

Ten or more counts support this clonotype. The chain uses TRBV30 and TRBJ1-1; 10 bases fit TRBD1. The J segment lost 6 bases and the V segment lost 7 bases, leaving 8 bases of the junction unmatched. CDR3 size: 13 residues. Looked up from germline, CDR1 is GTSNPN and CDR2 is SVGIG (reference sequence). CDR3 nucleotides: TGTGCCTTGGGGAGGGACAGGGGACCTGAAGCTTTCTTT. Its protein is CALGRDRGPEAFF.

This clonotype was seen ten or more times. The V gene is TRBV7-2, the J gene TRBJ2-1, with D possibly called TRBD1 or TRBD2 (5 bases each). Germline V CDR1 and CDR2: SGHTA, FQGNSA. The V end was cut by 0 bases, the J end by 2 bases, with 8 bases between. The CDR3 consists of 15 residues. The CDR3 sequence is CASSLAGTAYNEQFF. The CDR3 nucleotides read TGTGCCAGCAGCTTAGCCGGGACGGCCTACAATGAGCAGTTCTTC.

This clonotype was seen a few times. The chain employs TRBV4-2 and TRBJ2-1, with TRBD1 as a possible D gene (5 bases). Trimming removed 0 bases from V and 2 bases from J, with 5 bases in between. CDR1 and CDR2 (germline): LGHNA, YNFKEQ. This CDR3 is 14 amino acids long. In nucleotides, the CDR3 is TGTGCCAGCAGCCAAGACAGGGCCTACAATGAGCAGTTCTTC. Protein product: CASSQDRAYNEQFF.

The table lists this clonotype with many counts. This sequence joins TRBV12-3 or TRBV12-4 and TRBJ1-1, with a tentative D call TRBD1 (6 bases). The CDR3 has 17 amino acids. Trimming removed 1 base at V and 1 base at J, with 16 bases between. The CDR3 here is CASSLDSWDTENTEAFF. In DNA form, the CDR3 reads TGTGCCAGCAGTTTAGATAGCTGGGACACCGAGAACACTGAAGCTTTCTTT.

The V gene is TRBV6-1, the J gene TRBJ2-7; possible D gene TRBD2, 6 bases. V dropped 5 bases and J dropped 0 bases, with 11 bases sitting between them. The CDR3 has 14 residues. In germline, CDR1 is MNHNS, CDR2 SASEGT. The CDR3 sequence: CASSKAGISYEQYF. CDR3 DNA: TGTGCCAGCAGTAAGGCGGGAATCTCCTACGAGCAGTACTTC.

The V and J genes are TRBV29-1 and TRBJ1-1, with D uncertain. V was pared by 7 bases and J by 0 bases, with 12 bases between. In germline, CDR1 is SQVTM, CDR2 ANQGSEA. This CDR3 is built from 13 residues. The CDR3 loop is CSASVEVNTEAFF. The CDR3 nucleotides are TGCAGCGCCTCTGTTGAAGTGAACACTGAAGCTTTCTTT.

The genes are TRBV12-3 or TRBV12-4 and TRBJ2-1; D might be TRBD1 (6 bases). The V and J ends lost 1 base and 8 bases respectively, with 9 bases between them. This CDR3 has 13 amino acids. The DNA of the CDR3 is TGTGCCAGCAGTTTAGGCAGGGGCGATGAGCAGTTCTTC. It translates to CASSLGRGDEQFF.

The chain couples TRBV5-6 to TRBJ2-5; TRBD1 matches 7 bases. This CDR3 has 15 residues. Germline V lookup: CDR1 SGHDT, CDR2 YYEEEE. V shed 4 bases, J shed 5 bases, and the junction held 11 bases outside the gene matches. CDR3 protein: CASSDRQGWDETQYF. The CDR3 bases are TGTGCCAGCAGCGACCGACAGGGTTGGGACGAGACCCAGTACTTC. The full variable domain, completed using reference TRBV5-6 and TRBJ2-5, is DAGVTQSPTHLIKTRGQQVTLRCSPKSGHDTVSWYQQALGQGPQFIFQYYEEEERQRGNFPDRFSGHQFPNYSSELNVNALLLGDSALYLCASSDRQGWDETQYFGPGTRLLVL.

This clonotype was found once. V gene TRBV27 combines with J gene TRBJ2-1; D call uncertain. Per the germline V gene, CDR1 is MNHEY and CDR2 is SMNVEV (reference sequence). The V end was cut by 6 bases, the J end by 4 bases, with 19 bases between. The CDR3 consists of 16 residues. This CDR3 is CASRPVTRRSYNEQFF. The CDR3, as DNA: TGTGCCAGCAGGCCCGTGACCAGACGTAGTTACAATGAGCAGTTCTTC.

The genes are TRBV3-1 and TRBJ2-3, with unresolved D. The V gene lost 5 bases and the J gene lost 2 bases, with 5 bases spanning the gap. The CDR3 is made up of 12 amino acids. Germline V CDR1 and CDR2: LGHDT, YNNKEL (reference sequence). CDR3 amino acids: CASSEFTDTQYF. As DNA, the CDR3 is TGTGCCAGCAGCGAATTCACAGATACGCAGTATTTT.

This clonotype was detected many times. The chain recombines TRBV3-1 with TRBJ1-2, with 7 bases aligning to TRBD1. Unmatched junction bases numbered 6, after V lost 1 base and J lost 7 bases. The CDR3 has 14 amino acids. Germline V lookup: CDR1 LGHDT, CDR2 YNNKEL (reference sequence). CDR3 sequence (DNA): TGTGCCAGCAGCCAAGCTAGGACAGGTCTTGGCTACACCTTC. This codes for CASSQARTGLGYTF.

This clonotype appeared a few times. V gene TRBV6-1 combines with J gene TRBJ1-3, with D possibly TRBD1 on 6 matching bases. Per germline, CDR1 MNHNS and CDR2 SASEGT. V was trimmed by 2 bases and J by 10 bases, leaving 15 bases between them. The CDR3 has 14 amino acids. The DNA of the CDR3 is TGTGCCAGCAGTGAACCTGGGACACCAGTAACCATATATTTT. The encoded protein is CASSEPGTPVTIYF.

In its sample, this clonotype was seen a few times. This rearrangement joins TRBV5-1 to TRBJ2-5, with TRBD1 as a possible D gene (6 bases). This CDR3 spans 16 amino acids. The V end lost 4 bases, the J end lost 5 bases, and 21 bases lay between the germline ends. Per germline, CDR1 SGHRS and CDR2 YFSETQ. DNA for the CDR3: TGCGCCAGCAGCCCTACTCCCGGGACACTTGGCGAGACCCAGTACTTC. Translation: CASSPTPGTLGETQYF.

This clonotype was picked up a small number of times. The gene calls are TRBV5-6 and TRBJ2-4; no definite D call. This CDR3 is built from 14 residues. Germline V gene data show CDR1 as SGHDT and CDR2 as YYEEEE. Between the trimmed V and J ends, which lost 1 base and 5 bases, there was a span of 10 bases. In DNA, the CDR3 is TGTGCCAGCAGCTTGCTAACATCAGAAAACATTCAGTACTTC. Encoded protein: CASSLLTSENIQYF.